This TCR beta chain was captured in a study of shared clonotypes between healthy human individuals. Study findings and constraints: Rarefaction demonstrated incomplete sorted-subset sequencing despite large depth. Researchers sampled blood only, noting tissue repertoires likely differ. In four donors, around 5% of naive CD4 clonotypes appeared in common. Deeper or shallower sequencing was expected to change how clonotypes are shared among donors.

This clone was counted once. What it recognizes is unknown. Using immunoSEQ multiplex PCR, the repertoire was profiled, and TCRdb retains in-frame clones only, with some absent. Of fewer than 400,000 clones in the sample, about 74% were seen once. The CDR3 consists of 17 residues. With V trimmed by 5 bases and J by 4 bases, 8 bases remained unmatched. Germline V lookup: CDR1 SGHVS, CDR2 FQNEAQ. The chain carries TRBV7-8 and TRBJ2-7, with 16 bases matching TRBD2. Material for sequencing was memory CD4+ T cells sorted from blood. Subset: CD45RA-negative fraction. This clonotype was sampled from a man aged 30 to 45 in good health. The CDR3 loop is CASSTGLAGGRYYEQYF. In DNA form, the CDR3 reads TGTGCCAGCAGCACGGGACTAGCGGGAGGGCGTTATTACGAGCAGTACTTC.